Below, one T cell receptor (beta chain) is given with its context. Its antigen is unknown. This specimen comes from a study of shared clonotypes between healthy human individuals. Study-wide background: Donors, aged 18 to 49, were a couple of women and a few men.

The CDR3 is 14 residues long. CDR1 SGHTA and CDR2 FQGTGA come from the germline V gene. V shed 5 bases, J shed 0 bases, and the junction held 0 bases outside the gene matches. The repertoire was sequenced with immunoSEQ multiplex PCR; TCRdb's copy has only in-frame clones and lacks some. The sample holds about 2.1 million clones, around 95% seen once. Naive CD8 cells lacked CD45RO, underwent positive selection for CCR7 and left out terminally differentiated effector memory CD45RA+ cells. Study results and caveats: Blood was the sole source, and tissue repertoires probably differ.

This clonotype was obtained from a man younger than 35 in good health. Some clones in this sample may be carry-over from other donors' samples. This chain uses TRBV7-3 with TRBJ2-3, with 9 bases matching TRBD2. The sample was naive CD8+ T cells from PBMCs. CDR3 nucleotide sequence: TGTGCCAGCAGCACTAGCGGGAGCACAGATACGCAGTATTTT. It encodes CASSTSGSTDTQYF.